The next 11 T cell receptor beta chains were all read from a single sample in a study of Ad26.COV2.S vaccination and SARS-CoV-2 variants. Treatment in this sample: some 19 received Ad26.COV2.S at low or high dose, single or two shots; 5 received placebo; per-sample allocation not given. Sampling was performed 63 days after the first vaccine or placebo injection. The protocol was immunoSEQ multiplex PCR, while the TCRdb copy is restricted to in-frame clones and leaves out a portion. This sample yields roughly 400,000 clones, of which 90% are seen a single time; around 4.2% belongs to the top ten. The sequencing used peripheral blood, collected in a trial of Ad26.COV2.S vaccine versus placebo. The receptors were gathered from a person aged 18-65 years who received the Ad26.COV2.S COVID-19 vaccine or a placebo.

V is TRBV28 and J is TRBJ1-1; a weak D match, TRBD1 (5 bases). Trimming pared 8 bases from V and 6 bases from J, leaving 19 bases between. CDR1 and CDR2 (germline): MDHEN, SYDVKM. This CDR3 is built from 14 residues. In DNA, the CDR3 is TGTGCCAGCGTTCCACAGGACCTAACTGCTGAAGCTTTCTTT. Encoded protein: CASVPQDLTAEAFF.

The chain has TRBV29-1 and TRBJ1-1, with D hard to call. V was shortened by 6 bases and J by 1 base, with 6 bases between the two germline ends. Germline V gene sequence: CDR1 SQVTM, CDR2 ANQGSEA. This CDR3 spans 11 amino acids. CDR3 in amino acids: CSVEKNTEAFF. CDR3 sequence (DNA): TGCAGCGTAGAAAAGAACACTGAAGCTTTCTTT.

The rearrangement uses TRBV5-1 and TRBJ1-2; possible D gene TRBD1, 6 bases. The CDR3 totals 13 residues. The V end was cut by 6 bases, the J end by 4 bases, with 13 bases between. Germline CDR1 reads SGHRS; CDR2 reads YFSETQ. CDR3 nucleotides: TGCGCCAGCAAAGGGGGGGACGGCTATGGCTACACCTTC. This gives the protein CASKGGDGYGYTF.

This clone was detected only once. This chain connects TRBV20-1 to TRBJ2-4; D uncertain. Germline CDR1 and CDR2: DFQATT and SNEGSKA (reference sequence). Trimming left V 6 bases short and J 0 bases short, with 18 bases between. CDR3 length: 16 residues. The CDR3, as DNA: TGCAGTGCCAGTAGTCTGCCCCAACTAGCCAAAAACATTCAGTACTTC. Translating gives CSASSLPQLAKNIQYF.

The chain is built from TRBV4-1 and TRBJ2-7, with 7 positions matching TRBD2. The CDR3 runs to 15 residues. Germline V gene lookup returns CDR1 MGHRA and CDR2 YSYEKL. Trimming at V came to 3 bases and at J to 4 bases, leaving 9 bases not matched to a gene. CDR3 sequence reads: CASSHIAGVQYEQYF. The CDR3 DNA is TGCGCCAGCAGCCATATTGCGGGAGTACAGTACGAGCAGTACTTC.

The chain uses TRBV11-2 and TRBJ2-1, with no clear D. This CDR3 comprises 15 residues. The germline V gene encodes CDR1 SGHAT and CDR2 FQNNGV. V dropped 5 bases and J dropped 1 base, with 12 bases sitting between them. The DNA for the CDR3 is TGTGCCAGCAGCGTTTCGACGGAATCCTACAATGAGCAGTTCTTC. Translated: CASSVSTESYNEQFF.

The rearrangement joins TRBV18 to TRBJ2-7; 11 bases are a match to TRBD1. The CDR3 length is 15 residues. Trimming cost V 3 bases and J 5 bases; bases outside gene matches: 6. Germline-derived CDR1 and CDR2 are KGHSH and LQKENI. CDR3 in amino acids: CASSPLGQGGNEQYF. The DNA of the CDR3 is TGTGCCAGCTCACCCCTGGGACAGGGGGGCAACGAGCAGTACTTC.

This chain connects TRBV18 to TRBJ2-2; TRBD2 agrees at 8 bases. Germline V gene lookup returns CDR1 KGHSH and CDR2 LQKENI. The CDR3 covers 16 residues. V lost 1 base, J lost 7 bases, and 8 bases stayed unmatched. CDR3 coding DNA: TGTGCCAGCTCACCACGCTCCTCGGCGGGAGGCGGGGAGCTGTTTTTT. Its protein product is CASSPRSSAGGGELFF.

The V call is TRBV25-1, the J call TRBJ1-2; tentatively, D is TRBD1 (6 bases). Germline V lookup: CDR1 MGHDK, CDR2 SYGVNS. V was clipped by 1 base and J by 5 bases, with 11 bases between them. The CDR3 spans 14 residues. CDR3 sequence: CASSEWAQGYGYTF. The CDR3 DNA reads TGTGCCAGCAGTGAATGGGCCCAGGGGTATGGCTACACCTTC.

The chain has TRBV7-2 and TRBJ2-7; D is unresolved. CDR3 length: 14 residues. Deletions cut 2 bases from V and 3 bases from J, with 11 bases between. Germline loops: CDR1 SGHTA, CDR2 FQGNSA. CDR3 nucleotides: TGTGCCAGCAGCTTACCCTTTGTGGGCTACGAGCAGTACTTC. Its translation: CASSLPFVGYEQYF.

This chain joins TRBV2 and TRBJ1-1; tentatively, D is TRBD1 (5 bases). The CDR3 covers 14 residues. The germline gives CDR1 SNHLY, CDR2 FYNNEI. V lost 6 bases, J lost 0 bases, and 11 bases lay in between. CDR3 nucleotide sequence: TGTGCCAGCAGATTGGGGCAAATGAACACTGAAGCTTTCTTT. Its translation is CASRLGQMNTEAFF.